Following are 31 T cell receptor beta chains from one sample sequenced in a study of T cells in Graves' hyperthyroidism and ophthalmopathy. Amplification of TCR beta CDR3 regions was performed using RNA transcripts as template. The HTBI primer set drove a first-round RT-PCR of the TCR CDR3. One entry per CDR3 protein results from TCRdb running MiXCR on the multiplex PCR reads. This table has hundreds of thousands of distinct CDR3 sequences, about a sixth appearing once. Sequencing used blood. Source of these receptors: a woman in her late teens or twenties with Graves' hyperthyroidism.

This clonotype has ten or more counts. The genes are TRBV28 and TRBJ2-1, with TRBD2 matching 16 bases. The CDR3 runs to 15 residues. The V gene end was trimmed by 5 bases and the J gene end by 8 bases; junction bases not matched to a gene: 3. From germline, CDR1 is MDHEN and CDR2 SYDVKM. DNA of the CDR3: TGTGCCAGCAGTCTGGGACTAGCGGGAGGGCATGAGCAGTTCTTC. This codes for CASSLGLAGGHEQFF.

This clonotype appeared once. This chain uses TRBV28 with TRBJ1-3; D may be TRBD1 (5 bases). Germline V gene sequence: CDR1 MDHEN, CDR2 SYDVKM. V lost 2 bases and J 2 bases, leaving 10 bases between the germline ends. The CDR3 loop spans 15 amino acids. The CDR3 here is CASSLIGGTGNTIYF. The CDR3, as DNA: TGTGCCAGCAGTTTAATTGGGGGGACTGGAAACACCATATATTTT.

This clonotype showed up just a few times. J is TRBJ2-7 and V is TRBV29-1, with a tentative D call TRBD2 (5 bases). CDR1 is SQVTM and CDR2 is ANQGSEA in the germline V gene. This CDR3 spans 11 amino acids. The CDR3 here is CSYLRDYEQYF. DNA for the CDR3: TGCAGTTACTTGAGGGATTACGAGCAGTACTTC.

In its sample, this clonotype was seen many times. The chain employs TRBV6-5 and TRBJ2-5; 9 bases fit TRBD1. CDR1 MNHEY and CDR2 SVGAGI come from the germline V gene. There are 17 residues in the CDR3. The J segment lost 9 bases and the V segment lost 0 bases, leaving 14 bases of the junction unmatched. For the CDR3, the DNA is TGTGCCAGCAGTTACTCAGAATGGGGGACAGGGTTTATGCCCCAGTACTTC. Amino acid sequence: CASSYSEWGTGFMPQYF.

The chain recombines TRBV28 with TRBJ1-3; 7 bases agree with TRBD1. V dropped 4 bases and J dropped 4; count of bases not matched to a gene: 10. The CDR3 contains 16 residues. Germline V gene sequence: CDR1 MDHEN, CDR2 SYDVKM. CDR3 residues: CASSSPTGVGGNTIYF. The CDR3 coding sequence is TGTGCCAGCAGTTCCCCAACAGGGGTGGGCGGAAACACCATATATTTT.

This clonotype occurred a few times. This chain joins TRBV27 and TRBJ2-2; the match to TRBD2 covers 11 bases. The CDR3 runs 15 residues. V gave up 6 bases and J gave up 4 bases; unmatched junction bases: 4. Germline CDR1 MNHEY, CDR2 SMNVEV (reference sequence). The CDR3 region has the DNA TGTGCCAGCAGGACCGGGACTAGCGGCACCGGGGAGCTGTTTTTT. This codes for CASRTGTSGTGELFF.

This clonotype was recorded at least ten times. The chain has TRBV3-1 and TRBJ2-3, with D perhaps matching TRBD1 (6 bases). The V end lost 0 bases, the J end lost 7 bases, and 8 bases lay between the germline ends. The CDR3 spans 13 residues. Germline loops: CDR1 LGHDT, CDR2 YNNKEL (reference sequence). Here the CDR3 reads CASSQDRGNTQYF. In nucleotides, the CDR3 is TGTGCCAGCAGCCAAGACAGGGGTAATACGCAGTATTTT.

This chain joins TRBV4-3 and TRBJ1-2, with a possible D match to TRBD1 (6 bases). The germline V gene has CDR1 LGHNA and CDR2 YSLEER. The V and J ends lost 0 bases and 1 base respectively, with 12 bases between them. This CDR3 contains 16 residues. The CDR3 spells CASSQEGADGNYGYTF. CDR3 nucleotide sequence: TGCGCCAGCAGCCAAGAGGGGGCAGACGGTAACTATGGCTACACCTTC.

The genes are TRBV3-1 and TRBJ1-6; TRBD1 aligns across 8 bases. CDR1 LGHDT and CDR2 YNNKEL come from the germline V gene (reference sequence). J lost 0 bases, V lost 0 bases, and 4 bases had no gene match. This CDR3 spans 18 amino acids. The CDR3, as DNA: TGTGCCAGCAGCCAAGATGGAGGACAGGGCTCCTATAATTCACCCCTCCACTTT. Its translation is CASSQDGGQGSYNSPLHF. The whole variable domain, remainder taken from reference TRBV3-1 and TRBJ1-6, is DTAVSQTPKYLVTQMGNDKSIKCEQNLGHDTMYWYKQDSKKFLKIMFSYNNKELIINETVPNRFSPKSPDKAHLNLHINSLELGDSAVYFCASSQDGGQGSYNSPLHFGNGTRLTVT.

This clonotype has more than one count but fewer than ten. The V call is TRBV18, the J call TRBJ2-1; D unresolved. V was clipped by 5 bases and J by 0 bases, with 8 bases between them. The CDR3 contains 14 residues. CDR1 and CDR2 from the germline V gene are KGHSH and LQKENI. The CDR3 region has the DNA TGTGCCAGCTCAGGTGTGACCTCCTACAATGAGCAGTTCTTC. Protein: CASSGVTSYNEQFF.

The chain recombines TRBV9 with TRBJ2-5, with 11 bases that match TRBD1. The germline V gene encodes CDR1 SGDLS and CDR2 YYNGEE. After removal of 4 bases from V and 4 bases from J, the junction contained 6 bases not matched to a gene. This CDR3 region has 15 residues. In DNA form, the CDR3 reads TGTGCCAGCAGCCAGGGACAGGGGGGGGTAGAGACCCAGTACTTC. Translated, it gives CASSQGQGGVETQYF.

This clonotype was seen only a few times. The chain uses TRBV24-1 and TRBJ2-5; D might be TRBD1 (6 bases). The CDR3 runs 15 residues. CDR1 and CDR2 (germline): KGHDR, SFDVKD. The V gene lost 3 bases and the J gene lost 1 base, with 11 bases spanning the gap. DNA for the CDR3: TGTGCCACCAGTGATACCAGGGGTCCCCAAGAGACCCAGTACTTC. Protein product: CATSDTRGPQETQYF.

In its sample, this clonotype was seen a few times. This chain links TRBV6-1 with TRBJ2-2, with 10 bases matching TRBD1. This CDR3 has 17 residues. Germline V gives CDR1 MNHNS, CDR2 SASEGT. V was pared by 5 bases and J by 3 bases, with 9 bases of the junction left unmatched. The CDR3 DNA reads as TGTGCCAGCAGTATTCTGCGGACAGGGGGGGACACCGGGGAGCTGTTTTTT. This translates into CASSILRTGGDTGELFF.

This clonotype came up many times. The chain has TRBV28 and TRBJ2-3; 7 bases match TRBD2. V trimming: 7 bases; J trimming: 1 base; junction bases outside the gene matches: 8. From germline, CDR1 is MDHEN and CDR2 SYDVKM. This CDR3 has 15 amino acids. In DNA, the CDR3 is TGTGCCAGCACCCTTAGCGGGTTTGGCACAGATACGCAGTATTTT. It is translated as CASTLSGFGTDTQYF.

The chain links TRBV4-3 to TRBJ2-3; D possibly corresponds to TRBD1 (5 bases). The CDR3 runs 14 residues. Per germline, CDR1 LGHNA and CDR2 YSLEER. Trimming took 0 bases from V and 4 from J, leaving 8 bases between them. CDR3 sequence (DNA): TGCGCCAGCAGCCAAGACAAGGGGCCAGATACGCAGTATTTT. Its translation: CASSQDKGPDTQYF.

The chain is built from TRBV29-1 and TRBJ2-1, with a possible D match to TRBD2 (6 bases). The CDR3 extends over 15 amino acids. Germline V gives CDR1 SQVTM, CDR2 ANQGSEA. With 4 bases removed from V and 0 bases from J, the gap between germline ends came to 13 bases. DNA for the CDR3: TGCAGCGTTGTGGGGGGTAGGGGCTCCTACAATGAGCAGTTCTTC. The encoded protein is CSVVGGRGSYNEQFF.

This clonotype was counted many times. The chain recombines TRBV7-2 with TRBJ1-6; D is uncertain. Trimming stripped 1 base from V and 8 bases from J, with 12 bases between. Per the germline V gene, CDR1 is SGHTA and CDR2 is FQGNSA. This CDR3 contains 15 residues. CDR3 sequence (DNA): TGTGCCAGCAGCTTAGGGACCCTTGGGTATTCACCCCTCCACTTT. Amino acids: CASSLGTLGYSPLHF.

This clonotype appeared a few times. DNA of the CDR3: TGTGCCAGTAGTCCCGGCGCAGGGTGGGAGACCCAGTACTTC. As protein: CASSPGAGWETQYF. This chain connects TRBV19 to TRBJ2-5, with D possibly matching TRBD1 (5 bases). CDR1 is LNHDA and CDR2 is SQIVND in the germline V gene (reference sequence). The germline V and J ends were trimmed by 5 bases and 5 bases, with 15 bases remaining between them. The CDR3 has 14 residues.

This clonotype showed up many times. V gene TRBV6-2 or TRBV6-3 combines with J gene TRBJ2-7, with 8 bases fitting TRBD1. In germline, CDR1 is MNHEY, CDR2 SVGEGT. This CDR3 has 17 amino acids. V shed 0 bases and J 0 bases; nucleotides not matched to a gene: 7. In DNA, the CDR3 is TGTGCCAGCAGTTACTCGTTCGGGACAGGTGACTCCTACGAGCAGTACTTC. It codes for CASSYSFGTGDSYEQYF.

This clonotype was seen repeatedly, ten times or more. The gene calls are TRBV12-3 or TRBV12-4 and TRBJ2-3, with D uncertain. This CDR3 spans 13 amino acids. V lost 6 bases and J lost 2, with 9 bases in between. The DNA for the CDR3 is TGTGCCAGCAGGCCCCCAGCCACAGATACGCAGTATTTT. It specifies CASRPPATDTQYF.

V is TRBV20-1 and J is TRBJ2-7; TRBD1 is a possible D gene (5 bases). CDR3 length: 10 amino acids. The germline V and J ends were trimmed by 6 bases and 7 bases, with 10 bases remaining between them. Germline CDR1 and CDR2: DFQATT and SNEGSKA (reference sequence). The CDR3 here is CSALRGEQYF. DNA for the CDR3: TGCAGTGCCCTAAGGGGAGAGCAGTACTTC.

This clonotype showed up just a few times. The chain uses TRBV19 and TRBJ2-4; TRBD1 agrees at 8 bases. CDR3 length equals 15 residues. Germline values: CDR1 LNHDA, CDR2 SQIVND (reference sequence). Trimming removed 7 bases from V and 0 bases from J; junction bases left unmatched: 5. CDR3 nucleotide sequence: TGTGCCAGTACCTGGGACAGGTCAGCCAAAAACATTCAGTACTTC. Protein sequence: CASTWDRSAKNIQYF. The entire variable domain, with the rest obtained from reference TRBV19 and TRBJ2-4, is as follows: DGGITQSPKYLFRKEGQNVTLSCEQNLNHDAMYWYRQDPGQGLRLIYYSQIVNDFQKGDIAEGYSVSREKKESFPLTVTSAQKNPTAFYLCASTWDRSAKNIQYFGAGTRLSVL.

This clonotype was seen repeatedly, ten times or more. This chain links TRBV5-1 with TRBJ2-4, with 8 bases lining up with TRBD2. The V and J ends lost 4 bases and 6 bases, in that order; junction bases with no gene match: 21. The CDR3 has 19 amino acids. Germline V gene sequence: CDR1 SGHRS, CDR2 YFSETQ. CDR3 bases: TGCGCCAGCAGCGACGAGTTGGACAGACTCGTCGGGAGGGGAAACATTCAGTACTTC. Its protein product is CASSDELDRLVGRGNIQYF.

The chain recombines TRBV10-3 with TRBJ2-1; D ambiguous. The germline V gene encodes CDR1 ENHRY and CDR2 SYGVKD. V lost 0 bases, J lost 8 bases, and 2 bases lay in between. This CDR3 comprises 11 residues. CDR3 in amino acids: CAISESYEQFF. The DNA of the CDR3 is TGTGCCATCAGTGAGTCGTATGAGCAGTTCTTC.

This clonotype was observed a handful of times. As DNA, the CDR3 is TGTGCCAGTAGTATTTTGGGACAGGGTTATAATCAGCCCCAGCATTTT. Protein product: CASSILGQGYNQPQHF. This chain joins TRBV19 and TRBJ1-5; 9 nucleotides line up with TRBD1. CDR1 is LNHDA, CDR2 SQIVND, per germline (reference sequence). The CDR3 consists of 16 residues. V was clipped by 3 bases and J by 4 bases; unmatched bases: 7.

V and J are TRBV20-1 and TRBJ2-1; 7 bases line up with TRBD2. The trim removed 0 bases at V and 5 bases at J, leaving 7 bases unmatched. Looked up from germline, CDR1 is DFQATT and CDR2 is SNEGSKA (reference sequence). The CDR3 consists of 15 residues. CDR3 loop: CSARDGLADNNEQFF. The DNA for the CDR3 is TGCAGTGCTAGAGATGGGCTAGCGGACAACAATGAGCAGTTCTTC.

The V and J genes are TRBV12-3 or TRBV12-4 and TRBJ1-5, with 12 bases that match TRBD1. Trimming removed 6 bases from V and 6 bases from J; junction bases left unmatched: 9. The CDR3 runs to 16 residues. CDR3 coding DNA: TGTGCCAGCAGCAATGCCGGGACAGGGGGCGGTCAGCCCCAGCATTTT. Encoded protein: CASSNAGTGGGQPQHF.

This clonotype was counted only a few times. This chain joins TRBV7-2 and TRBJ2-6; D unresolved. V was shortened by 7 bases and J by 4 bases, with 8 bases between the two germline ends. Germline loops: CDR1 SGHTA, CDR2 FQGNSA. The CDR3 is 13 amino acids. CDR3 nucleotides: TGTGCCAGCACCTCATCCGGGGCCAACGTCCTGACTTTC. It codes for CASTSSGANVLTF. The full variable domain, rest sourced from reference TRBV7-2 and TRBJ2-6, is GAGVSQSPSNKVTEKGKDVELRCDPISGHTALYWYRQSLGQGLEFLIYFQGNSAPDKSGLPSDRFSAERTGGSVSTLTIQRTQQEDSAVYLCASTSSGANVLTFGAGSRLTVL.

There are a few counts of this clonotype. V is TRBV27 and J is TRBJ1-2; D may be TRBD1 (5 bases). Germline V gives CDR1 MNHEY, CDR2 SMNVEV (reference sequence). The V gene lost 0 bases and the J gene lost 5 bases, with 13 bases spanning the gap. CDR3 size: 15 residues. The chain's CDR3 is CASSLSIRGRYGYTF. The CDR3 nucleotides are TGTGCCAGCAGTTTATCGATAAGGGGCAGGTATGGCTACACCTTC.

The chain joins TRBV20-1 to TRBJ2-5; D gene uncertain. Trimming shortened V by 3 bases and J by 6 bases, and 8 bases separated the two germline ends. The CDR3 length is 11 residues. Per germline, CDR1 DFQATT and CDR2 SNEGSKA (reference sequence). CDR3 region: CSARARKTQYF. In DNA, the CDR3 is TGCAGTGCTAGGGCGCGGAAGACCCAGTACTTC.

The rearrangement links TRBV6-2 or TRBV6-3 to TRBJ2-4; 11 bases line up with TRBD1. Germline CDR1 and CDR2: MNHEY and SVGEGT. The CDR3 extends over 15 amino acids. Trimming cost V 4 bases and J 3 bases; bases outside gene matches: 2. In DNA, the CDR3 is TGTGCCAGCAGTTCCGGGACAGGGGGCAAAAACATTCAGTACTTC. Amino acid sequence: CASSSGTGGKNIQYF.